These T cell receptor beta chains were read from a single sample in a study of PD-L1 blockade in urothelial cancer. Produced via immunoSEQ multiplex PCR; TCRdb's table is partial and in-frame only. This table holds about 30,000 clones, 80% to 90% found once. Sample: PBMCs, taken around atezolizumab (anti-PD-L1) treatment. The receptors stem from a man aged 45-65 years with urothelial cancer. CDR3s include the opening cysteine and the closing phenylalanine or tryptophan. Each record gives: CDR3 protein, CDR3 DNA, D gene, V gene, J gene, clone size. D genes are given only for firm matches. Clone size is given for some rows only: seen once, a few or many times, or a class if the clone is expanded.

cdr3_aa: CASSSNRIGRPEAFF; cdr3_nt: TGTGCCAGCAGCTCGAACAGGATCGGTCGGCCTGAAGCTTTCTTT; d_call: .; v_call: TRBV7-6; j_call: TRBJ1-1; clone_size: once
cdr3_aa: CAIRKTSGFTDTQYF; cdr3_nt: TGTGCCATCAGAAAGACTAGCGGGTTTACAGATACGCAGTATTTT; d_call: TRBD2; v_call: TRBV10-3; j_call: TRBJ2-3; clone_size: .
cdr3_aa: CASSPQSYNEQFF; cdr3_nt: TGTGCCAGCAGCCCACAGAGCTACAATGAGCAGTTCTTC; d_call: .; v_call: TRBV11-3; j_call: TRBJ2-1; clone_size: .
cdr3_aa: CASSLVGTGQSSGANVLTF; cdr3_nt: TGTGCCAGCAGCTTAGTGGGGACAGGGCAAAGCTCTGGGGCCAACGTCCTGACTTTC; d_call: TRBD1; v_call: TRBV7-2; j_call: TRBJ2-6; clone_size: once
cdr3_aa: CASRPETGDRTEAFF; cdr3_nt: TGCGCCAGCAGACCCGAGACAGGGGATCGGACTGAAGCTTTCTTT; d_call: TRBD1; v_call: TRBV5-1; j_call: TRBJ1-1; clone_size: .
cdr3_aa: CASSPTGGGYEQYF; cdr3_nt: TGTGCCAGCAGCCCGACAGGGGGCGGCTACGAGCAGTACTTC; d_call: TRBD1; v_call: TRBV5-4; j_call: TRBJ2-7; clone_size: .
cdr3_aa: CASSAPGTGQYGYTF; cdr3_nt: TGTGCCAGCAGTGCCCCCGGGACAGGGCAATATGGCTACACCTTC; d_call: TRBD1; v_call: TRBV6-1; j_call: TRBJ1-2; clone_size: .
cdr3_aa: CASSLAGGREYEQFF; cdr3_nt: TGTGCCAGCAGCTTAGCGGGAGGAAGGGAATATGAGCAGTTCTTC; d_call: .; v_call: TRBV7-2; j_call: TRBJ2-1; clone_size: few
cdr3_aa: CASTMRGGTDTQYF; cdr3_nt: TGTGCCAGCACTATGCGGGGCGGCACAGATACGCAGTATTTT; d_call: .; v_call: TRBV9; j_call: TRBJ2-3; clone_size: .
cdr3_aa: CASSIEVGRGNQPQHF; cdr3_nt: TGTGCCAGTAGTATAGAGGTGGGTCGGGGCAATCAGCCCCAGCATTTT; d_call: .; v_call: TRBV19; j_call: TRBJ1-5; clone_size: .
cdr3_aa: CASSDGTGGNQPQHF; cdr3_nt: TGTGCCAGCAGTGACGGGACAGGGGGCAATCAGCCCCAGCATTTT; d_call: TRBD1; v_call: TRBV6-4; j_call: TRBJ1-5; clone_size: .
cdr3_aa: CASSVFPQGASTDTQYF; cdr3_nt: TGCGCCAGCAGTGTTTTCCCCCAGGGGGCGAGCACAGATACGCAGTATTTT; d_call: TRBD1; v_call: TRBV10-1; j_call: TRBJ2-3; clone_size: .
cdr3_aa: CASSAREGYGYTF; cdr3_nt: TGTGCCAGCAGTGCCAGGGAAGGCTATGGCTACACCTTC; d_call: .; v_call: TRBV27; j_call: TRBJ1-2; clone_size: .
cdr3_aa: CASSFRGGGNTEAFF; cdr3_nt: TGTGCCAGCAGCTTCCGCGGGGGAGGGAACACTGAAGCTTTCTTT; d_call: .; v_call: TRBV11-2; j_call: TRBJ1-1; clone_size: .
cdr3_aa: CASSQTSGNTDTQYF; cdr3_nt: TGCGCCAGCAGCCAAACTAGCGGAAACACAGATACGCAGTATTTT; d_call: TRBD2; v_call: TRBV4-3; j_call: TRBJ2-3; clone_size: .
cdr3_aa: CASSFAGGPGAADTQYF; cdr3_nt: TGTGCCAGCAGCTTCGCGGGAGGGCCGGGGGCGGCAGATACGCAGTATTTT; d_call: TRBD2; v_call: TRBV5-6; j_call: TRBJ2-3; clone_size: .
cdr3_aa: CATAGGGFTDTQYF; cdr3_nt: TGCGCCACCGCGGGAGGAGGCTTCACAGATACGCAGTATTTT; d_call: TRBD2; v_call: TRBV10-1; j_call: TRBJ2-3; clone_size: .
cdr3_aa: CAWSAPGGTQYF; cdr3_nt: TGTGCCTGGAGTGCCCCCGGAGGAACGCAGTATTTT; d_call: .; v_call: TRBV30; j_call: TRBJ2-3; clone_size: .
cdr3_aa: CATLGKGANTEAFF; cdr3_nt: TGTGCCACCCTAGGTAAGGGGGCGAACACTGAAGCTTTCTTT; d_call: TRBD1; v_call: TRBV2; j_call: TRBJ1-1; clone_size: .
cdr3_aa: CASRGPFRETQYF; cdr3_nt: TGTGCCAGCAGGGGCCCCTTTAGAGAGACCCAGTACTTC; d_call: .; v_call: TRBV27; j_call: TRBJ2-5; clone_size: .
cdr3_aa: CASSPIFGTENEKLFF; cdr3_nt: TGTGCCAGCAGCCCCATTTTTGGGACAGAGAATGAAAAACTGTTTTTT; d_call: TRBD1; v_call: TRBV4-2; j_call: TRBJ1-4; clone_size: .
cdr3_aa: CSAGWQFF; cdr3_nt: TGCAGTGCCGGGTGGCAGTTCTTC; d_call: .; v_call: TRBV20-1; j_call: TRBJ2-1; clone_size: few
cdr3_aa: CASSGHRTENTGELFF; cdr3_nt: TGTGCCAGCAGTGGTCACCGGACAGAAAACACCGGGGAGCTGTTTTTT; d_call: .; v_call: TRBV6-8; j_call: TRBJ2-2; clone_size: .
cdr3_aa: CARWTSGSQYNEQFF; cdr3_nt: TGCGCCCGCTGGACTAGCGGGAGTCAGTACAATGAGCAGTTCTTC; d_call: TRBD2; v_call: TRBV5-1; j_call: TRBJ2-1; clone_size: .
cdr3_aa: CATNPGGSTYYEQYF; cdr3_nt: TGTGCCACCAACCCAGGAGGATCGACCTACTACGAGCAGTACTTC; d_call: .; v_call: TRBV10-3; j_call: TRBJ2-7; clone_size: .
cdr3_aa: CASSYAGQETQYF; cdr3_nt: TGTGCCAGCAGTTACGCGGGCCAAGAGACCCAGTACTTC; d_call: .; v_call: TRBV6-5; j_call: TRBJ2-5; clone_size: .
cdr3_aa: CASSLGGDSNQPQHF; cdr3_nt: TGTGCCAGCTCACTGGGGGGGGATAGCAATCAGCCCCAGCATTTT; d_call: .; v_call: TRBV18; j_call: TRBJ1-5; clone_size: .
cdr3_aa: CASSRRTGLTSYEQYF; cdr3_nt: TGTGCCAGCAGCCGCCGGACAGGGTTAACATCCTACGAGCAGTACTTC; d_call: TRBD1; v_call: TRBV11-2; j_call: TRBJ2-7; clone_size: .
cdr3_aa: CASSLFEDSYNEQFF; cdr3_nt: TGTGCCAGCAGCTTGTTTGAGGATTCCTACAATGAGCAGTTCTTC; d_call: .; v_call: TRBV7-2; j_call: TRBJ2-1; clone_size: few
cdr3_aa: CASSSFGTGGKEETQYF; cdr3_nt: TGCGCCAGCAGCTCATTCGGGACAGGGGGAAAGGAAGAGACCCAGTACTTC; d_call: TRBD1; v_call: TRBV5-1; j_call: TRBJ2-5; clone_size: few
cdr3_aa: CASSEASGGNTEAFF; cdr3_nt: TGTGCCAGCAGTGAAGCGTCAGGGGGGAACACTGAAGCTTTCTTT; d_call: TRBD1; v_call: TRBV6-1; j_call: TRBJ1-1; clone_size: .
cdr3_aa: CASSFRQGITSYEQYF; cdr3_nt: TGTGCCAGCAGTTTTAGGCAGGGAATAACCTCCTACGAGCAGTACTTC; d_call: .; v_call: TRBV28; j_call: TRBJ2-7; clone_size: .